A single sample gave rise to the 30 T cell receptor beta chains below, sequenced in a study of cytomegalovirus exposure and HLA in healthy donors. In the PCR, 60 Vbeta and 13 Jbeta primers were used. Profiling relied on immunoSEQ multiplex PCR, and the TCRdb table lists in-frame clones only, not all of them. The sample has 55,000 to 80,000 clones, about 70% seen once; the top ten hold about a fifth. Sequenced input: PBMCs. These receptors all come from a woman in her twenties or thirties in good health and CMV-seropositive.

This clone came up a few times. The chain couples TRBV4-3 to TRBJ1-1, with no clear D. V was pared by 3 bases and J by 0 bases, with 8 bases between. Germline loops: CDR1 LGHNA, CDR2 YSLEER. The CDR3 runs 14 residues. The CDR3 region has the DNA TGCGCCAGCAGCCAGCAACTCATGAACACTGAAGCTTTCTTT. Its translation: CASSQQLMNTEAFF.

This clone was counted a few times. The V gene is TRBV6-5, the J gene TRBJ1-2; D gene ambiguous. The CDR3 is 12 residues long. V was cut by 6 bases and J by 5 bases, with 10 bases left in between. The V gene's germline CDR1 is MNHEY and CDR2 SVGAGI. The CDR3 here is CASSLTGYGYTF. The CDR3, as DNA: TGTGCCAGCAGCCTGACGGGATATGGCTACACCTTC.

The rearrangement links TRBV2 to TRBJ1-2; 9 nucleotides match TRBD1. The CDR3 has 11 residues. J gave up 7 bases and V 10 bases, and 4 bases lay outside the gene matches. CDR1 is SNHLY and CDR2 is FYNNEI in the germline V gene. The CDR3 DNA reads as TGTGCCACTGAGACAGGGGGTGGCTACACCTTC. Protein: CATETGGGYTF.

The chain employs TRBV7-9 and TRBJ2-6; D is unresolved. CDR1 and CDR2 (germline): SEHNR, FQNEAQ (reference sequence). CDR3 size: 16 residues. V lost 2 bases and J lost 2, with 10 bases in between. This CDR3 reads CASSLFLEPGANVLTF. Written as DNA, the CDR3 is TGTGCCAGCAGCTTATTCTTGGAGCCTGGGGCCAACGTCCTGACTTTC.

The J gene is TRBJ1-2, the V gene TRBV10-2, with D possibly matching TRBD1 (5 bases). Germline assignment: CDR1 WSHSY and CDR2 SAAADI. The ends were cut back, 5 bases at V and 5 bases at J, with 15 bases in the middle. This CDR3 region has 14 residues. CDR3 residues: CASSPLRAPYGYTF. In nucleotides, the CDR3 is TGCGCCAGCAGTCCCCTCAGGGCCCCATATGGCTACACCTTC.

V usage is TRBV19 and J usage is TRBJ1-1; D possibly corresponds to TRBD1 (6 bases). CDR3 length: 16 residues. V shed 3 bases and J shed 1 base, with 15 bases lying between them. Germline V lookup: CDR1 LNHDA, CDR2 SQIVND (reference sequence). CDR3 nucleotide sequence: TGTGCCAGTAGTATCCTTCCGGGACAAGGGAACACTGAAGCTTTCTTT. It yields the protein CASSILPGQGNTEAFF.

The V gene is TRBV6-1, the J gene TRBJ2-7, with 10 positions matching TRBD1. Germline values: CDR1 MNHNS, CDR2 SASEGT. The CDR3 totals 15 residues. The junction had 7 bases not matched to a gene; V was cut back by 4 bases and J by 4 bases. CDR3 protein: CASSGAPGQGYEQYF. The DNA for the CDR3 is TGTGCCAGCAGTGGAGCACCGGGACAGGGGTACGAGCAGTACTTC.

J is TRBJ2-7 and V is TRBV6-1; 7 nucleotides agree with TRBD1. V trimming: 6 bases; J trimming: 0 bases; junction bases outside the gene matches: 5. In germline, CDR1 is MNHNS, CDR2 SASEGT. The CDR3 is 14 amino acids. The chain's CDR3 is CASRLRDSSYEQYF. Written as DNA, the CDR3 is TGTGCCAGCAGACTCCGGGACAGCTCCTACGAGCAGTACTTC.

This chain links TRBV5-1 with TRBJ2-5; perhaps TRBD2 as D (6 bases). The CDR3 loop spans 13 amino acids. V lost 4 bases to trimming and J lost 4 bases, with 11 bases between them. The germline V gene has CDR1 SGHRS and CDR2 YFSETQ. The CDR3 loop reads CASSMDYPETQYF. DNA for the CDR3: TGCGCCAGCAGCATGGACTACCCAGAGACCCAGTACTTC.

The CDR3 here is CASSQYGIPYYEQYF. CDR3 in DNA: TGTGCCAGCAGCCAGTACGGGATCCCCTACTACGAGCAGTACTTC. The V gene is TRBV14, the J gene TRBJ2-7; D may be TRBD2 (5 bases). V gave up 3 bases and J gave up 3 bases, with 15 bases separating them. The germline gives CDR1 SGHDN, CDR2 FVKESK. This CDR3 spans 15 amino acids.

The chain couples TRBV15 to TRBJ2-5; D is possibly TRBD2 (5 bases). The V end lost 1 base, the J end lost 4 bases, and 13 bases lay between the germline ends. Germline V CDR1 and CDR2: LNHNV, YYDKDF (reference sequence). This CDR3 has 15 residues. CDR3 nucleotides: TGTGCCACCAGCAGAGTCGGTGGAGAGGGAGAGACCCAGTACTTC. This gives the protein CATSRVGGEGETQYF.

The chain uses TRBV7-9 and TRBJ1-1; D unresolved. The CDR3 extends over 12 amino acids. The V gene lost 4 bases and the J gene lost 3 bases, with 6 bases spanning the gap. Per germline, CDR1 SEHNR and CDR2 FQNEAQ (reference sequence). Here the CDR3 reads CASSSQYTEAFF. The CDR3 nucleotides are TGTGCCAGCAGCTCCCAATACACTGAAGCTTTCTTT.

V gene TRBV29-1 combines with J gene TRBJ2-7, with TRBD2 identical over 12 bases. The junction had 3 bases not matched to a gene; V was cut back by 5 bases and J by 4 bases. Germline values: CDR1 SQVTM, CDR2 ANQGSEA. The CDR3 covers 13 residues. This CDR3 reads CSVLTSGRYEQYF. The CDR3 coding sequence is TGCAGCGTTTTGACTAGCGGGAGATACGAGCAGTACTTC.

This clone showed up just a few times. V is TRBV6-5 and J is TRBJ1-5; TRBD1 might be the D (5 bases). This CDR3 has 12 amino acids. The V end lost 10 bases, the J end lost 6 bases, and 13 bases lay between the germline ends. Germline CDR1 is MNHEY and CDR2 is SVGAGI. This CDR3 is CATGGSGQPQHF. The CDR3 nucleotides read TGTGCCACGGGGGGGAGTGGTCAGCCCCAGCATTTT.

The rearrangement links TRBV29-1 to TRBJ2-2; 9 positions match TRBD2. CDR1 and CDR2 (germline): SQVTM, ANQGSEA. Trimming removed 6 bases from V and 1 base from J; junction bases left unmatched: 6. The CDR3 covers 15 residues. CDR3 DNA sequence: TGCAGCGTATCCAAGACTAGCGGGAACACCGGGGAGCTGTTTTTT. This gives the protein CSVSKTSGNTGELFF.

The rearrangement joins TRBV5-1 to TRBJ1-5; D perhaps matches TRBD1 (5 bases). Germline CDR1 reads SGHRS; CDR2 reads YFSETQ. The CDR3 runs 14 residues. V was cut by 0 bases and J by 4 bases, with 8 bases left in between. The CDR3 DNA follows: TGCGCCAGCAGCTTGGTGTCAGGGAATCAGCCCCAGCATTTT. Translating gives CASSLVSGNQPQHF.

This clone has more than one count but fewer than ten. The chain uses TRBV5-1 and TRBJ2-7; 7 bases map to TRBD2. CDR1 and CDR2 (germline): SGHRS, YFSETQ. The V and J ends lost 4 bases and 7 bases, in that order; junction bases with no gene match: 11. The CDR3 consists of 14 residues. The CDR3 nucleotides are TGCGCCAGCAGCGTGCCGGGACTACCCCCTGAGCAGTACTTC. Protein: CASSVPGLPPEQYF.

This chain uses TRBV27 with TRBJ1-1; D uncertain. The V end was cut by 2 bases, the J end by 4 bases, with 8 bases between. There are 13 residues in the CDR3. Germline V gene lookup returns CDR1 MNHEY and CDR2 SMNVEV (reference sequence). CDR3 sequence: CASSLEGGTEAFF. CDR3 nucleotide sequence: TGTGCCAGCAGTTTAGAGGGAGGCACTGAAGCTTTCTTT.

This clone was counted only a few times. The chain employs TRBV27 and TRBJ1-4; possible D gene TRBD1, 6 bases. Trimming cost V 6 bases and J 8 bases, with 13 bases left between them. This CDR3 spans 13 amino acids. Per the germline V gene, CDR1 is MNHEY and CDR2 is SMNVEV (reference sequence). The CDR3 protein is CASRGAGWEKLFF. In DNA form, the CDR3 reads TGTGCCAGCAGGGGGGCCGGATGGGAAAAACTGTTTTTT.

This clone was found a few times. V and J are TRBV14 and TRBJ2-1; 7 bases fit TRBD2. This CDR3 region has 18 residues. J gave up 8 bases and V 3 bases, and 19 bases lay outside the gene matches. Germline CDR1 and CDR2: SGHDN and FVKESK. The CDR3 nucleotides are TGTGCCAGCAGCCAGACATGGGACTATTCTAGTAGCGGAGATGAGCAGTTCTTC. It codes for CASSQTWDYSSSGDEQFF.

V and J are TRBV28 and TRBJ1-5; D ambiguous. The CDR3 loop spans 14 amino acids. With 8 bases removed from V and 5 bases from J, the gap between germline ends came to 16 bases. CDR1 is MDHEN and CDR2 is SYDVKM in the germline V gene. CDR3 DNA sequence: TGTGCCAGCGCGTTTCAGGTAAAATATCAGCCCCAGCATTTT. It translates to CASAFQVKYQPQHF.

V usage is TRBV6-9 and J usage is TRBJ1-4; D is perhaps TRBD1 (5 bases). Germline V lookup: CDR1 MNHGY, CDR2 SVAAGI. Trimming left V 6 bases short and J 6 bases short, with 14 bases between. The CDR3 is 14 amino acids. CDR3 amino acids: CASSLRGIDEKLFF. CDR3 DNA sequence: TGTGCCAGCAGCCTTCGGGGGATTGATGAAAAACTGTTTTTT.

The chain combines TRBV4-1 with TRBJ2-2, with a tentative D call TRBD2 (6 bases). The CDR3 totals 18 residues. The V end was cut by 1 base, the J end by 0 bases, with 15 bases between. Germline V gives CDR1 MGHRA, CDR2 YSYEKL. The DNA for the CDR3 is TGCGCCAGCAGCCAAGTCCTGGCCGGGAGTGCGAACACCGGGGAGCTGTTTTTT. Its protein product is CASSQVLAGSANTGELFF.

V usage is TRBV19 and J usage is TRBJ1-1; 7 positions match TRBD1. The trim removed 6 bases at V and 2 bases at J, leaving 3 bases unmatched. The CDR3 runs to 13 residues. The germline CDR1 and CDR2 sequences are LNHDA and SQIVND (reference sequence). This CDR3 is CASRQGPNTEAFF. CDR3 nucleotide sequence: TGTGCCAGTAGACAGGGGCCAAACACTGAAGCTTTCTTT.

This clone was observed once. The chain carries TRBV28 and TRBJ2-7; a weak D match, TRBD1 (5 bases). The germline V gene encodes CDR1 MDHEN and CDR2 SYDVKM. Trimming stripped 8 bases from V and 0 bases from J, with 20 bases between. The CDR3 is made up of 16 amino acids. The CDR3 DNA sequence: TGTGCCAGCGGGATCCAACAGGTCTTGGGCTCCTACGAGCAGTACTTC. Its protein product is CASGIQQVLGSYEQYF.

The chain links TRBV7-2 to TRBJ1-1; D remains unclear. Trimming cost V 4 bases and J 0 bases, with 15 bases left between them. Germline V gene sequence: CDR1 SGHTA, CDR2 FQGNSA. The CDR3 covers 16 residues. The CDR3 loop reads CASSYSGRAMNTEAFF. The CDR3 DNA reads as TGTGCCAGCAGCTACTCCGGGCGGGCCATGAACACTGAAGCTTTCTTT. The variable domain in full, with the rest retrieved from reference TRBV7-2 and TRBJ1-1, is GAGVSQSPSNKVTEKGKDVELRCDPISGHTALYWYRQSLGQGLEFLIYFQGNSAPDKSGLPSDRFSAERTGGSVSTLTIQRTQQEDSAVYLCASSYSGRAMNTEAFFGQGTRLTVV.

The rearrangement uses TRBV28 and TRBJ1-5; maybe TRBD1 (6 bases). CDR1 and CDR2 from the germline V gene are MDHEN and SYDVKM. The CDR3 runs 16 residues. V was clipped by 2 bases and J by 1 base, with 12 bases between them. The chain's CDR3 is CASSLGGALSNQPQHF. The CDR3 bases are TGTGCCAGCAGTTTAGGGGGGGCGTTAAGCAATCAGCCCCAGCATTTT.

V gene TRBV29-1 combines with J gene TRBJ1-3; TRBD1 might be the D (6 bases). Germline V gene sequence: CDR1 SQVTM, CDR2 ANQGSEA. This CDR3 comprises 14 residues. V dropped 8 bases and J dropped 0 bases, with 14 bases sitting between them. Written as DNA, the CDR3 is TGCAGCATTATAACAGGGATCTCTGGAAACACCATATATTTT. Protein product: CSIITGISGNTIYF. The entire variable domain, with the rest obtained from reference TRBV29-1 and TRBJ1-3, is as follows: SAVISQKPSRDICQRGTSLTIQCQVDSQVTMMFWYRQQPGQSLTLIATANQGSEATYESGFVIDKFPISRPNLTFSTLTVSNMSPEDSSIYLCSIITGISGNTIYFGEGSWLTVV.

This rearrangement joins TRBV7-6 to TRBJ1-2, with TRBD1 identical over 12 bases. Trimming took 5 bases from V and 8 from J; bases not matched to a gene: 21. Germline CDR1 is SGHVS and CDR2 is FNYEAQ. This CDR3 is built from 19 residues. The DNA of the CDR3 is TGTGCCAGCAGCCCTCAACACGGGACAGGGGGCGCGGGGGTATTAGGCTACACCTTC. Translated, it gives CASSPQHGTGGAGVLGYTF.

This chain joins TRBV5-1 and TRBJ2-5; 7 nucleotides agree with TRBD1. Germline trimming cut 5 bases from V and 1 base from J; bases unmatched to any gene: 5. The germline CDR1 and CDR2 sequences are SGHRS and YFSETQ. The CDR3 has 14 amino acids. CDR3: CASSPGQLQETQYF. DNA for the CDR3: TGCGCCAGCAGTCCGGGACAGCTCCAAGAGACCCAGTACTTC.